The clone carrying this T cell receptor (beta chain) has more than one count but fewer than ten. V was pared by 0 bases and J by 3 bases, with 13 bases between. CDR1 is SGDLS, CDR2 YYNGEE, per germline. The CDR3 has 16 residues. This record belongs to a study of patients and donors after allogeneic stem cell transplantation. Each CDR3 protein gets one entry after TCRdb re-called the RT-PCR reads with MiXCR. The sample holds some 960,000 distinct CDR3 sequences; under 20% are singletons and the top ten take roughly 6%. The sequence derives from a human donor who was either an allogeneic HSCT recipient or a stem cell or donor lymphocyte infusion donor (not recorded which). It is not recorded whose cells these are; they may come from a transplant donor. The rearrangement joins TRBV9 to TRBJ2-4; D could derive from TRBD1 or TRBD2 (5 bases each). Sequencing used blood, either unsorted or a sorted T cell fraction (not recorded which). CDR3 residues: CASSVGGPGGKNIQYF. The CDR3 DNA reads as TGTGCCAGCAGCGTAGGGGGTCCTGGGGGCAAAAACATTCAGTACTTC. Full variable domain (missing parts from reference TRBV9 and TRBJ2-4): DSGVTQTPKHLITATGQRVTLRCSPRSGDLSVYWYQQSLDQGLQFLIQYYNGEERAKGNILERFSAQQFPDLHSELNLSSLELGDSALYFCASSVGGPGGKNIQYFGAGTRLSVL.